The rows below give T cell receptor beta chains drawn from one sample of a study of a mutant IDH1 vaccine in newly diagnosed glioma. For these receptors, no antigen is known. The table came from immunoSEQ multiplex PCR; TCRdb's copy has only in-frame clones and leaves some out. The sample has 40,000 or so clones, less than 85% seen once. The material was PBMCs, obtained from a glioma patient whose treatment included an IDH1 peptide vaccine. The origin of the receptors is a man between 18 and 29 years old with glioma. Some clones in this sample may be carry-over from other donors' samples. CDR3s include the opening cysteine and the closing phenylalanine or tryptophan. The D gene is left open where the match is weak. Clone size is given for some rows only: seen once, a few or many times, or a class if the clone is expanded.

j_call,v_call,d_call,clone_size,cdr3_nt,cdr3_aa
TRBJ2-7,TRBV10-2,TRBD1,.,TGCGCCAGCAGACCCCAGGGGGCTGCCCCCTACGAGCAGTACTTC,CASRPQGAAPYEQYF
TRBJ2-7,TRBV7-2,.,.,TGTGCCAGCAGCTTAGAGGTGGGATTGGGGGAGCAGTACTTC,CASSLEVGLGEQYF
TRBJ1-1,TRBV15,.,few,TGTGCCACCAGCAGCTTCGGGGACCATGAAGCTTTCTTT,CATSSFGDHEAFF
TRBJ1-1,TRBV27,.,.,TGTGCCAGCAGTTTATACGGTAGGACAGCGAACACTGAAGCTTTCTTT,CASSLYGRTANTEAFF
TRBJ1-1,TRBV19,TRBD1,.,TGTGCCAGTAGTGACCGCGACAGGGTGCCGCGTGGGAACACTGAAGCTTTCTTT,CASSDRDRVPRGNTEAFF
TRBJ2-7,TRBV10-3,.,.,TGTGCCATCAGTGTTAGGGGGGTGAGGGAGCAGTACTTC,CAISVRGVREQYF
TRBJ2-7,TRBV19,.,.,TGTGCCAGTAGTATGGAGGGACCCTGGCGGGAGCAGTACTTC,CASSMEGPWREQYF
TRBJ2-2,TRBV5-6,.,.,TGTGCCAGCAGCGAGATAGCGGCTACCGGGGAGCTGTTTTTT,CASSEIAATGELFF
TRBJ2-2,TRBV6-6,TRBD2,.,TGTGCCAGCTCCCCCCCCAGCGGGAGAGTCACCGGGGAGCTGTTTTTT,CASSPPSGRVTGELFF
TRBJ1-1,TRBV9,.,.,TGTGCCAGCAGCGTAGGCACTGGGCCTGTGGGCGCTGAAGCTTTCTTT,CASSVGTGPVGAEAFF
TRBJ2-5,TRBV19,TRBD2,.,TGTGCCAGTAAGCGAGCGGGGGAAGAGACCCAGTACTTC,CASKRAGEETQYF
TRBJ2-7,TRBV18,.,.,TGTGCCAGCTCACCACCTGGAGTGACAGAGAGCTCCTACGAGCAGTACTTC,CASSPPGVTESSYEQYF
TRBJ2-5,TRBV29-1,.,.,TGCAGCGGATTAGGACTGAAAGAGACCCAGTACTTC,CSGLGLKETQYF
TRBJ1-2,TRBV4-3,TRBD1,.,TGCGCCAGCAGCCCGGACAGGGGGCTTGACTATGGCTACACCTTC,CASSPDRGLDYGYTF
TRBJ2-1,TRBV7-9,.,.,TGTGCCAGCAGCTTGAGCGCATCCCCCCTGAATGAGCAGTTCTTC,CASSLSASPLNEQFF
TRBJ1-4,TRBV7-9,.,.,TGTGCCAGCAGCTCGTGGGGTGAAAAACTGTTTTTT,CASSSWGEKLFF
TRBJ1-2,TRBV9,TRBD1,.,TGTGCCAGCAGCGTAGCGGTCACAGGGGGCACAGTTAGCTACACCTTC,CASSVAVTGGTVSYTF
TRBJ2-7,TRBV29-1,TRBD1,.,TGCAGCGTTGAAGCCCAGGGGGCCTACGAGCAGTACTTC,CSVEAQGAYEQYF
TRBJ1-4,TRBV30,.,.,TGTGCCTGGAGTGGCCCCTATAATGAAAAACTGTTTTTT,CAWSGPYNEKLFF
TRBJ2-6,TRBV27,.,.,TGTGCCAGCAGTACCCGACAGGCCACGGGGGCCAACGTCCTGACTTTC,CASSTRQATGANVLTF
TRBJ1-5,TRBV6-1,.,.,TGTGCCAGCAGTGAAAACGGGGAGAACAATCAGCCCCAGCATTTT,CASSENGENNQPQHF
TRBJ1-2,TRBV6-1,.,.,TGTGCCAGCTCCCGGGATCCCACCTCAGTTGGTGGCTACACCTTC,CASSRDPTSVGGYTF
TRBJ1-1,TRBV6-5,.,.,TGTGCCGGAATAACGAGGGGAGAAGCTTTCTTT,CAGITRGEAFF
TRBJ2-1,TRBV19,.,.,TGTGCCAGTAGTATAAACCTAAATGAGCAGTTCTTC,CASSINLNEQFF
TRBJ1-3,TRBV5-1,TRBD1,.,TGCGCCAGCAGCTCTCAGGGGGCTTCGGGAAACACCATATATTTT,CASSSQGASGNTIYF
TRBJ2-7,TRBV9,TRBD1,.,TGTGCCAGCAGCGTAGCTTGGGACAGGAGCTACGAGCAGTACTTC,CASSVAWDRSYEQYF
TRBJ1-6,TRBV6-5,.,once,TGTGCCAGCAGTTCCCGGGTTGCGAGATCACCCCTCCACTTT,CASSSRVARSPLHF
TRBJ2-3,TRBV9,TRBD2,.,TGTGCCAGCAGCGTAGGTAGCGGGAGGAGCACAGATACGCAGTATTTT,CASSVGSGRSTDTQYF
TRBJ2-7,TRBV5-1,.,.,TGCGCCAGCAGCACGAGGACAAGTTACGAGCAGTACTTC,CASSTRTSYEQYF
TRBJ2-7,TRBV11-2,.,.,TGTGCCAGCAGGCTACCGGGACCCCACTACGAGCAGTACTTC,CASRLPGPHYEQYF
TRBJ2-2,TRBV6-1,.,.,TGTGCCAGCAGTGGGCCGAGGATCAACACCGGGGAGCTGTTTTTT,CASSGPRINTGELFF
TRBJ2-7,TRBV29-1,TRBD1,.,TGCAGCGCCAAGGGGGCACTCTACGAGCAGTACTTC,CSAKGALYEQYF
TRBJ1-2,TRBV19,TRBD1,once,TGTGCCAGTAGGATGAATTACAGGGGAAACCGTGATGGCTACACCTTC,CASRMNYRGNRDGYTF
TRBJ2-1,TRBV30,.,.,TGTGCCTGGAGTCCCTGGGCCAATGAGCAGTTCTTC,CAWSPWANEQFF
TRBJ2-7,TRBV7-9,.,.,TGTGCCAGCAGCTTAAATGTACACAAACCCTCCTACGAGCAGTACTTC,CASSLNVHKPSYEQYF
TRBJ1-4,TRBV28,.,.,TGTGCCAGCAGTCTTCCAGGGAGAGGTAATGAAAAACTGTTTTTT,CASSLPGRGNEKLFF
TRBJ1-4,TRBV6-1,.,few,TGTGCCAGCAGTGTCATGTTTAATGAAAAACTGTTTTTT,CASSVMFNEKLFF
TRBJ2-3,TRBV29-1,.,.,TGCAGCGTTGGGATGGGGCGGTGGTCGGAGGATACGCAGTATTTT,CSVGMGRWSEDTQYF
TRBJ2-4,TRBV29-1,TRBD1,.,TGCAGCGTTGAAGATCCGTCAGGGACAGACTTAAACATTCAGTACTTC,CSVEDPSGTDLNIQYF
TRBJ1-1,TRBV5-6,.,once,TGTGCCAGCAGCTATGATATGGGAACCAGATTGAACACTGAAGCTTTCTTT,CASSYDMGTRLNTEAFF
TRBJ2-5,TRBV7-2,.,.,TGTGCCAGCAGCTCAAGGAGGAAGCCTCAAGAGACCCAGTACTTC,CASSSRRKPQETQYF
TRBJ2-7,TRBV29-1,TRBD2,.,TGCAGCGTTCAACTAGCGGTGGATAAGGAGCAGTACTTC,CSVQLAVDKEQYF